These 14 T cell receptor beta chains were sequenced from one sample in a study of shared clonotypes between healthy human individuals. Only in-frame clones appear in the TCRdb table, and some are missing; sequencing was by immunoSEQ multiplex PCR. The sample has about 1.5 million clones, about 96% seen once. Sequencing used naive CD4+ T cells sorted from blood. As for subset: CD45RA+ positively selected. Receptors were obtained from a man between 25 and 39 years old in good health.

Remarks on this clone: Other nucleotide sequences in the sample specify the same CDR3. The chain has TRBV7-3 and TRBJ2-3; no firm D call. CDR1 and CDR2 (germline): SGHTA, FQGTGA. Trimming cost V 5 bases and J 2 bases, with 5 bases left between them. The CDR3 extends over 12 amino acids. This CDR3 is CASSPNTDTQYF. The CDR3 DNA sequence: TGTGCCAGCAGCCCTAACACAGATACGCAGTATTTT.

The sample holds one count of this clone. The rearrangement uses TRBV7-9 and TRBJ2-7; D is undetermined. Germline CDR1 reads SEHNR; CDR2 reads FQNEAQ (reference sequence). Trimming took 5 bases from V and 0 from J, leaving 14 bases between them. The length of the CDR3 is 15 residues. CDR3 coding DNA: TGTGCCAGCAGCCCCGGATCGGCGAGCTCCTACGAGCAGTACTTC. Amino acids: CASSPGSASSYEQYF.

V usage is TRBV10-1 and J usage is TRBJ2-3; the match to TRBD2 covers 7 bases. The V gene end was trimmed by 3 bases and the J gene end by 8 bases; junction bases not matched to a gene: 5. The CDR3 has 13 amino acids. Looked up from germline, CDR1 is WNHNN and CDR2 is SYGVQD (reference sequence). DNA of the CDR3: TGCGCCAGCAGTGAAATGACGGGAGGTACGCAGTATTTT. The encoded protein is CASSEMTGGTQYF.

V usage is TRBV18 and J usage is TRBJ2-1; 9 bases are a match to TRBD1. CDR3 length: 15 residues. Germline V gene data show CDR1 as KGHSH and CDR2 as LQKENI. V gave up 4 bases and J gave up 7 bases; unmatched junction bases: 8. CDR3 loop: CASSQTGTGPNEQFF. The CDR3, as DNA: TGTGCCAGCTCACAGACCGGGACAGGGCCAAATGAGCAGTTCTTC.

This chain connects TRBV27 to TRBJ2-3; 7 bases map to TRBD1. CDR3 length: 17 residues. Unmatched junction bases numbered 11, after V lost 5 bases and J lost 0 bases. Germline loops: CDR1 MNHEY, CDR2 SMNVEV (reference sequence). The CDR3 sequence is CASSLLKRQGSTDTQYF. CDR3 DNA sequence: TGTGCCAGCAGTCTCCTAAAACGACAGGGCAGCACAGATACGCAGTATTTT.

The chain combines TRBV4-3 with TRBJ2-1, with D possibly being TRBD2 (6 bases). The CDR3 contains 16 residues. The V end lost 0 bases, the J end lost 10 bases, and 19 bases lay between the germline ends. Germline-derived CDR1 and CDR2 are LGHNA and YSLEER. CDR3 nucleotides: TGCGCCAGCAGCCAAGAAACGGTGGGGGGACTTAGGGAGCAGTTCTTC. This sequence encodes CASSQETVGGLREQFF.

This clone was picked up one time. CDR3 nucleotide sequence: TGTGCCAGCACCGCCCGGATGGACAGTAACCCTGAAGCTTTCTTT. Translation: CASTARMDSNPEAFF. V and J are TRBV6-5 and TRBJ1-1, with a weak D call TRBD1 (6 bases). This CDR3 contains 15 residues. Germline CDR1 MNHEY, CDR2 SVGAGI. V lost 7 bases to trimming and J lost 6 bases, with 21 bases between them.

CDR3 region: CASSPFSGANYGYTF. In DNA form, the CDR3 reads TGTGCCAGCTCTCCCTTTTCGGGGGCTAACTATGGCTACACCTTC. This sequence joins TRBV18 and TRBJ1-2, with D maybe TRBD1 (5 bases). Germline CDR1 is KGHSH and CDR2 is LQKENI. V shed 6 bases and J shed 0 bases, with 14 bases lying between them. The CDR3 length is 15 residues.

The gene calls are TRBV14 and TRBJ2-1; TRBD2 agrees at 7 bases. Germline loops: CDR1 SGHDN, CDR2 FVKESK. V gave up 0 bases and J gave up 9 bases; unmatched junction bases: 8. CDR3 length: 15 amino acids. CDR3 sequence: CASSQDGLAEREQFF. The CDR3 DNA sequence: TGTGCCAGCAGCCAAGATGGGCTAGCGGAGCGTGAGCAGTTCTTC.

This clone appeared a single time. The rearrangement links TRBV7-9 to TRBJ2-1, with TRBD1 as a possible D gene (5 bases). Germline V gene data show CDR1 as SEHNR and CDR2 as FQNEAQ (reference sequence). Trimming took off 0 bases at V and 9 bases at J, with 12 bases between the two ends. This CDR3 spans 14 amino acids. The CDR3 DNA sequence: TGTGCCAGCAGCTTAGCGCAGCCCAGGGCTGAGCAGTTCTTC. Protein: CASSLAQPRAEQFF.

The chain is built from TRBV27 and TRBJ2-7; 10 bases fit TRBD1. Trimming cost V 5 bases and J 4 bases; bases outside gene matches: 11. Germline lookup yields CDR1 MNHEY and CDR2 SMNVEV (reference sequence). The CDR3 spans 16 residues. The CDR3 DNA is TGTGCCAGCAGTAGTCCGGGACAGGGGAAATTGTACGAGCAGTACTTC. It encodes CASSSPGQGKLYEQYF.

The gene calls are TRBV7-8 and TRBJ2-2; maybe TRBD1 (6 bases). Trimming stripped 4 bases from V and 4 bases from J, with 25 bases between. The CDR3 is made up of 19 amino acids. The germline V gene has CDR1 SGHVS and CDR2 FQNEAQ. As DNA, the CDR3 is TGTGCCAGCAGCTCCAAGCAGCTTAGGATACAGGGATTCACCGGGGAGCTGTTTTTT. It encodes CASSSKQLRIQGFTGELFF.

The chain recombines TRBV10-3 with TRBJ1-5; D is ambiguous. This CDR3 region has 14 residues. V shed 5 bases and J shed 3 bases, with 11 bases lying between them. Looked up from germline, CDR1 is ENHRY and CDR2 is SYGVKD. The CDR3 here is CAISLLSNNQPQHF. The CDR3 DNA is TGTGCCATCAGTCTCCTATCGAACAATCAGCCCCAGCATTTT.

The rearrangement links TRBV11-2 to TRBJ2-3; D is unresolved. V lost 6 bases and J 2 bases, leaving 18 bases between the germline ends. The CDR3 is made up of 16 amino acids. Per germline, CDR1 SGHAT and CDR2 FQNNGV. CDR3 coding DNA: TGTGCCAGCAGAAGGCTGGCTCTGGGGAACACAGATACGCAGTATTTT. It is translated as CASRRLALGNTDTQYF.